The rows below give T cell receptor beta chains drawn from one sample of a study of cytomegalovirus exposure and HLA in healthy donors. TCRdb's table, derived via immunoSEQ multiplex PCR, lists solely in-frame clones and lacks some. Seen here are some 110,000 clones, under 85% observed once, and the top ten hold about 4%. Specimen: PBMCs. Receptor source: a woman between 45 and 65 years old in good health and CMV-seropositive. Each CDR3 is given with its conserved first and last residue. A D gene is named only where the DNA matches it firmly. Size tells how often a clone was seen (once, few, many) or the class of an expanded clone, and some rows leave it out.

clone_size,j_call,v_call,d_call,cdr3_nt,cdr3_aa
-,TRBJ2-1,TRBV7-8,-,TGTGCCAGCAGCTTACCTTACAATGAGCAGTTCTTC,CASSLPYNEQFF
few,TRBJ2-1,TRBV6-6,TRBD1,TGTGCCAGCACCCCGGGACAGGGCTACAATGAGCAGTTCTTC,CASTPGQGYNEQFF
few,TRBJ2-5,TRBV5-6,-,TGTGCCAGCAGCCTTATTGGGGCGTGGGAGACCCAGTACTTC,CASSLIGAWETQYF
-,TRBJ2-7,TRBV5-4,-,TGTGCCAGCAGCTTGGCAACAGGCTACTCCTACGAGCAGTACTTC,CASSLATGYSYEQYF
once,TRBJ2-2,TRBV7-2,TRBD1,TGTGCCAGCAGCTTAGTTGGGACAGGGGGCACCGGGGAGCTGTTTTTT,CASSLVGTGGTGELFF
-,TRBJ2-7,TRBV2,TRBD2,TGTGCCAGCAGTATGACTAGCGGGGGCTCCTACGAGCAGTACTTC,CASSMTSGGSYEQYF
-,TRBJ1-5,TRBV28,-,TGTGCCAGCAGGGAGAGCAATCAGCCCCAGCATTTT,CASRESNQPQHF
-,TRBJ1-2,TRBV7-6,TRBD1,TGTGCCAGCAGCTCCGGACAGGGGGCTAGGTATGGCTACACCTTC,CASSSGQGARYGYTF
-,TRBJ2-3,TRBV6-1,-,TGTGCCAGCAGTGCTTACAGGGTTAGGGGCACAGATACGCAGTATTTT,CASSAYRVRGTDTQYF
few,TRBJ1-4,TRBV6-1,-,TGTGCCAGCAGTCCACAGGGACGCGAAAAACTGTTTTTT,CASSPQGREKLFF
few,TRBJ1-4,TRBV7-9,TRBD1,TGTGCCAGCAGCCGCGGGACAGGGGATGAAAAACTGTTTTTT,CASSRGTGDEKLFF
-,TRBJ1-5,TRBV6-1,-,TGTGCCAGCAGTGAAGCTCTTGCTGGGGGGAGGATACAGCCCCAGCATTTT,CASSEALAGGRIQPQHF
once,TRBJ2-5,TRBV7-9,-,TGTGCCAGCAGCCCCAAGCGTCGACTGCAAGAGACCCAGTACTTC,CASSPKRRLQETQYF
few,TRBJ1-4,TRBV13,-,TGTGCCAGCAGTAATAAAGGGCTGGGGAGTGAAAAACTGTTTTTT,CASSNKGLGSEKLFF
-,TRBJ1-1,TRBV7-9,-,TGTGCCAGCAGCTTAGCGCTTCGGGTGCTGGGCACTGAAGCTTTCTTT,CASSLALRVLGTEAFF
few,TRBJ2-3,TRBV7-2,-,TGTGCCAGCAGCACCCACGGCCAGGTGGATACGCAGTATTTT,CASSTHGQVDTQYF
-,TRBJ2-3,TRBV10-3,-,TGTGCCATCTCACCAACGAACCTCTACACAGATACGCAGTATTTT,CAISPTNLYTDTQYF
once,TRBJ1-1,TRBV7-8,TRBD1,TGTGCCAGCAGCTTAGCGGACAGGGGGAGCACTGAAGCTTTCTTT,CASSLADRGSTEAFF
few,TRBJ2-7,TRBV28,TRBD1,TGTGCCAGCACCATCGGTCCAGGGGGCGACGAGCAGTACTTC,CASTIGPGGDEQYF
-,TRBJ2-3,TRBV11-2,-,TGTGCCAGCAACATGTACCGCACAGATACGCAGTATTTT,CASNMYRTDTQYF
-,TRBJ2-1,TRBV4-2,TRBD2,TGTGCCAGCAGCCAAGATGCCCTAGCGGGGGGTGAGCAGTTCTTC,CASSQDALAGGEQFF
-,TRBJ2-7,TRBV30,-,TGTGCCTGGAGTGCGGGGTGGGCCTACGAGCAGTACTTC,CAWSAGWAYEQYF
-,TRBJ1-5,TRBV28,-,TGTGCCAGCAGCCCAGGAGGCGGCCCCCGTCAGCCCCAGCATTTT,CASSPGGGPRQPQHF
-,TRBJ2-1,TRBV7-8,TRBD2,TGTGCCAGCAGCTTAGTCGGGACTACCCACAATGAGCAGTTCTTC,CASSLVGTTHNEQFF
-,TRBJ2-1,TRBV2,TRBD2,TGTGCCAGCACTGGACTAGCGGGTAATTACAATGAGCAGTTCTTC,CASTGLAGNYNEQFF
-,TRBJ2-3,TRBV19,-,TGTGCCAGTAGTCCGAACAGGGCAGATACGCAGTATTTT,CASSPNRADTQYF
-,TRBJ2-7,TRBV10-2,-,TGCGCCAGCAGTGTCACAGCCTTCTCCTACGAGCAGTACTTC,CASSVTAFSYEQYF
-,TRBJ2-3,TRBV7-9,-,TGTGCCAGCAGCCCTGGGACTGGCGATACGCAGTATTTT,CASSPGTGDTQYF
-,TRBJ1-2,TRBV27,TRBD1,TGTGCCAGCAGTTTACTTGGGACAGGTGGCTACACCTTC,CASSLLGTGGYTF
once,TRBJ1-1,TRBV5-5,TRBD1,TGTGCCAGCAGCCGGACAGGGGGGGAAGCTTTCTTT,CASSRTGGEAFF
-,TRBJ1-6,TRBV5-1,-,TGCGCCAGCAGCCCAACCAGGGGTGTGGGTTCACCCCTCCACTTT,CASSPTRGVGSPLHF
-,TRBJ2-2,TRBV2,-,TGTGCCAGCAGTGAAAGCGGGTGGCCTACCGGGGAGCTGTTTTTT,CASSESGWPTGELFF
-,TRBJ2-3,TRBV5-4,TRBD2,TGTGCCAGCAGCCAGTCGCGGGGGGAGGGAACAGATACGCAGTATTTT,CASSQSRGEGTDTQYF
-,TRBJ1-6,TRBV5-4,-,TGTGCCAGCAGCCAAGGGGGGGGTTTCAATTCACCCCTCCACTTT,CASSQGGGFNSPLHF
-,TRBJ1-6,TRBV19,-,TGTGCCAGTAGAACAAGCTCCGGGACACCTAATTCACCCCTCCACTTT,CASRTSSGTPNSPLHF
few,TRBJ2-5,TRBV9,TRBD1,TGTGCCAGCAGCCTTTCCGGACAGGGGATCTCCCAAGAGACCCAGTACTTC,CASSLSGQGISQETQYF
few,TRBJ2-5,TRBV30,-,TGTGCCTGGAGTTCGACTGGAGGGCTCCAAGAGACCCAGTACTTC,CAWSSTGGLQETQYF
-,TRBJ2-2,TRBV19,-,TGTGCCAGTAGTATAGACCAGGGTACCGGGGAGCTGTTTTTT,CASSIDQGTGELFF
-,TRBJ1-2,TRBV11-2,-,TGTGCCAGCAGCTTAACCGGTTATGGCTACACCTTC,CASSLTGYGYTF
-,TRBJ2-2,TRBV6-1,-,TGTGCCAGCAGTGAGGTGGTTAGACAAACCGGGGAGCTGTTTTTT,CASSEVVRQTGELFF
few,TRBJ1-6,TRBV28,-,TGTGCCAGCAGTTTATTAGATTCAAATTCACCCCTCCACTTT,CASSLLDSNSPLHF
-,TRBJ2-5,TRBV6-4,TRBD1,TGTGCCAGCAGTGCCCAACAGGGGGGAGAGCAGTACTTC,CASSAQQGGEQYF
-,TRBJ1-4,TRBV19,TRBD1,TGTGCCAGTAGTAACATCCGGGACAGGGTCTTGAGGGGTGAAAAACTGTTTTTT,CASSNIRDRVLRGEKLFF
-,TRBJ1-3,TRBV11-2,-,TGTGCCAGCAGCTTAACCCCACGGGTGAGCTCTGGAAACACCATATATTTT,CASSLTPRVSSGNTIYF
-,TRBJ2-1,TRBV2,TRBD2,TGTGCCAGCGAGGGCGGGGGAACAAACAATGAGCAGTTCTTC,CASEGGGTNNEQFF
-,TRBJ1-6,TRBV2,TRBD1,TGTGCCAGCAGCCAGACAGGGCTGGGCTCACCCCTCCACTTT,CASSQTGLGSPLHF
-,TRBJ2-2,TRBV4-3,-,TGCGCCAGCAGCCGATCACAGGGTGCCGGGGAGCTGTTTTTT,CASSRSQGAGELFF